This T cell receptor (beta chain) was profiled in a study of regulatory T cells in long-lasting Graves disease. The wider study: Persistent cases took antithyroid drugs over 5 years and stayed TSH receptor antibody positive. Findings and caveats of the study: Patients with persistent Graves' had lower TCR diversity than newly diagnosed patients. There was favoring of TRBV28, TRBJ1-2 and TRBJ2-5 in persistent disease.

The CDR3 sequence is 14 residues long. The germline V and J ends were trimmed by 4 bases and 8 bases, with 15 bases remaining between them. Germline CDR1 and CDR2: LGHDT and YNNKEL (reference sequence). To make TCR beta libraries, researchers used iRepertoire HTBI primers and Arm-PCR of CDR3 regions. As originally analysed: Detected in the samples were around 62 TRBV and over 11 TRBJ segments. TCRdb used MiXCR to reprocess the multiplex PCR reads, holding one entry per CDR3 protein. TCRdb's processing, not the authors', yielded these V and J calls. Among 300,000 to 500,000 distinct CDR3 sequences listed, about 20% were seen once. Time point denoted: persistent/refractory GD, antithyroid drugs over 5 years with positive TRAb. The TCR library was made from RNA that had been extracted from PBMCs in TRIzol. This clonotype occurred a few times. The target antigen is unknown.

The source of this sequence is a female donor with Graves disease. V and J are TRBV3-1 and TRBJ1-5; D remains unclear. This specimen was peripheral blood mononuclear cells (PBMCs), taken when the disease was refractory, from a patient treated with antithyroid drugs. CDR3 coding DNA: TGTGCCAGCAGCCCCCCCGGCGCTTCGGAGCCCCAGCATTTT. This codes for CASSPPGASEPQHF.